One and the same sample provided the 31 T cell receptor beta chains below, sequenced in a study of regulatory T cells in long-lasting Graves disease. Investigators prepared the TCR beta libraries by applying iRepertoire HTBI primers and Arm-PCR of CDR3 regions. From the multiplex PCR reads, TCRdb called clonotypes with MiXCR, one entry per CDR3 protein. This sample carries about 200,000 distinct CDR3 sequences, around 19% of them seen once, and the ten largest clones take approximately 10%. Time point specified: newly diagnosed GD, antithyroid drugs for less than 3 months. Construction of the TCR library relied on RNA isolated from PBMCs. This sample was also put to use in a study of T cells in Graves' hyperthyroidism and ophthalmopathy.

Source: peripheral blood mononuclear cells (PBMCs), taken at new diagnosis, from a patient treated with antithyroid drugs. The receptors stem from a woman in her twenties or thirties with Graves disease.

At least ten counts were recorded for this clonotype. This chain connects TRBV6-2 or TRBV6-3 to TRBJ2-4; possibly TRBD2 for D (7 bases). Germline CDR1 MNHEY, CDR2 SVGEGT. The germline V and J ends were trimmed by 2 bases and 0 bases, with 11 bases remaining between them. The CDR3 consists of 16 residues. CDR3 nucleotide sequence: TGTGCCAGCAGTTACGAGGGGGGGTTAGCCAAAAACATTCAGTACTTC. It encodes CASSYEGGLAKNIQYF.

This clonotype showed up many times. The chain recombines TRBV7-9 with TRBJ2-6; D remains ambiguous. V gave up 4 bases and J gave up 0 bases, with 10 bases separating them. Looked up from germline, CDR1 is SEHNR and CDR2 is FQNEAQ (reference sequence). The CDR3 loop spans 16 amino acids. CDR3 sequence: CASSSSQTSGANVLTF. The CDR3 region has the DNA TGTGCCAGCAGCTCATCACAGACCTCTGGGGCCAACGTCCTGACTTTC.

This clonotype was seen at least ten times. In DNA, the CDR3 is TGCAGTGCTAGAGGGGAGAGCTCCTACAATGAGCAGTTCTTC. The encoded protein is CSARGESSYNEQFF. This rearrangement joins TRBV20-1 to TRBJ2-1; weak D call: TRBD2 (5 bases). This CDR3 is 14 amino acids long. Trimming removed 1 base from V and 0 bases from J, with 7 bases in between. CDR1 is DFQATT and CDR2 is SNEGSKA in the germline V gene (reference sequence).

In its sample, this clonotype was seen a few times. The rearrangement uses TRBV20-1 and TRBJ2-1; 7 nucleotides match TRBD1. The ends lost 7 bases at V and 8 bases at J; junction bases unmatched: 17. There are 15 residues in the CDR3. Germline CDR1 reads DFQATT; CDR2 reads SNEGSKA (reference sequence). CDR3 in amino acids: CSVLPPTGYKDEQFF. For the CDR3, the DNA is TGCAGTGTTCTTCCTCCGACAGGGTATAAGGATGAGCAGTTCTTC.

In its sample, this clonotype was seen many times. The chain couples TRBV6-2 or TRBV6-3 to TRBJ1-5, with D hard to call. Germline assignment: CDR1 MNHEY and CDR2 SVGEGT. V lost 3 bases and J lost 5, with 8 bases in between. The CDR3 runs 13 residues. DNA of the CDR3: TGTGCCAGCAGTTATTCTGGGGATCAGCCCCAGCATTTT. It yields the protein CASSYSGDQPQHF.

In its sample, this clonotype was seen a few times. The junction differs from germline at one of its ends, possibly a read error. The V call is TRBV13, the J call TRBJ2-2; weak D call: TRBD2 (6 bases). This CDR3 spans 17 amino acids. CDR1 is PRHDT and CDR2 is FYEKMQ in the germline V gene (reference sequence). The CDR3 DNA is TGTGCCAGCAGCCTAGGTATAGGAGGGCCTCACACCGGGGAGCTGTTTTTT. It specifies CASSLGIGGPHTGELFF.

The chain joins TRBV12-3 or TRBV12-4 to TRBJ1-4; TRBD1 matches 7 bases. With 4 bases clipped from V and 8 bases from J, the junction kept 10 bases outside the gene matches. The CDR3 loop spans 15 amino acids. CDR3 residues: CASSSTGEVREKLFF. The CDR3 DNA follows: TGTGCCAGCAGTTCAACAGGGGAGGTGAGGGAAAAACTGTTTTTT.

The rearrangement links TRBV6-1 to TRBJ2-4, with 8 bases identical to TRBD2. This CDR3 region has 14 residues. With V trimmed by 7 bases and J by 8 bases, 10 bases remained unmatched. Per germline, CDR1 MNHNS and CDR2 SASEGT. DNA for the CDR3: TGTGCCAGCACCACGGGAGGGCCAAGAGACATTCAGTACTTC. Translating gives CASTTGGPRDIQYF.

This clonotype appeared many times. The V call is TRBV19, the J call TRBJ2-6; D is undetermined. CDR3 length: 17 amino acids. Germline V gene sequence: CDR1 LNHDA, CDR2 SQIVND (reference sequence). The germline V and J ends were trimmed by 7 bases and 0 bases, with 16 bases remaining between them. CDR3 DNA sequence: TGTGCCAGTATATCGAGAGGCTTTGACTCTGGGGCCAACGTCCTGACTTTC. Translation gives CASISRGFDSGANVLTF.

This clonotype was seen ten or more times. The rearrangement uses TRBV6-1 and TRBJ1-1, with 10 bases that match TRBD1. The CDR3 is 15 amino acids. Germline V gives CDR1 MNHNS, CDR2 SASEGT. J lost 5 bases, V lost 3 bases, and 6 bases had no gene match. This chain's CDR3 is CASSETGGALTEAFF. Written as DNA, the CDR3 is TGTGCCAGCAGTGAGACAGGGGGCGCGTTGACTGAAGCTTTCTTT.

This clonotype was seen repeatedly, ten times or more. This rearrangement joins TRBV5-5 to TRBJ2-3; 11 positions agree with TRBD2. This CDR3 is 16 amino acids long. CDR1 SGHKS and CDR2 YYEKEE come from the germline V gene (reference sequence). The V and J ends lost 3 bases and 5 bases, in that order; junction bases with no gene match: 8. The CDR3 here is CASSSVSGRAVDTQYF. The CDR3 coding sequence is TGTGCCAGCAGCTCCGTTAGCGGGAGGGCCGTAGATACGCAGTATTTT. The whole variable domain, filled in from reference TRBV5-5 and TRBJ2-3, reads DAGVTQSPTHLIKTRGQQVTLRCSPISGHKSVSWYQQVLGQGPQFIFQYYEKEERGRGNFPDRFSARQFPNYSSELNVNALLLGDSALYLCASSSVSGRAVDTQYFGPGTRLTVL.

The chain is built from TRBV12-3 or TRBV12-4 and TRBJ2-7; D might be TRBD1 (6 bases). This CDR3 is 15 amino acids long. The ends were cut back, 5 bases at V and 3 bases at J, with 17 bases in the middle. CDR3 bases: TGTGCCAGCAGTACACCTCAACAGGGATTCTACGAGCAGTACTTC. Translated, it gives CASSTPQQGFYEQYF.

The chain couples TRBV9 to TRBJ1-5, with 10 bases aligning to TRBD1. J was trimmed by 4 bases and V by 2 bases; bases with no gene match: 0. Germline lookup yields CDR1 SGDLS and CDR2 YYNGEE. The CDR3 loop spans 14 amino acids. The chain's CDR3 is CASSVGQGNQPQHF. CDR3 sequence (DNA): TGTGCCAGCAGCGTGGGACAGGGGAATCAGCCCCAGCATTTT.

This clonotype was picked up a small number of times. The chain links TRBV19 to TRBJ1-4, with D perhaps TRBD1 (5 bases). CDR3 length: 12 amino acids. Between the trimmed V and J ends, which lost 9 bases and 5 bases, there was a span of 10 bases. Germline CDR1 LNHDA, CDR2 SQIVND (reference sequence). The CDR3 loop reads CASRDGNEKLFF. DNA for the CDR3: TGTGCCAGCCGGGACGGGAATGAAAAACTGTTTTTT.

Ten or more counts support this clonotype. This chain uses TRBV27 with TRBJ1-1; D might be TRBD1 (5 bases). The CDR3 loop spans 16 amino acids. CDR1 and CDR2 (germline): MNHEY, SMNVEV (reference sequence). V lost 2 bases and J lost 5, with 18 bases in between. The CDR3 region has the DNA TGTGCCAGCAGTTTACTCCTGGGAGAGACAGTAACTGAAGCTTTCTTT. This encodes CASSLLLGETVTEAFF.

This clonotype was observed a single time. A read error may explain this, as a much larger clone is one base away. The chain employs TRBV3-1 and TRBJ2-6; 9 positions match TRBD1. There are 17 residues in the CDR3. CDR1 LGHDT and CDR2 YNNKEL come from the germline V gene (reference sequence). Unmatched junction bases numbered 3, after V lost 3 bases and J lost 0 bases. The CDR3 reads CASSQGQGSSGANVLTF. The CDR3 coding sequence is TGTGCCAGCAGCCAGGGACAGGGATCCTCTGGGGCCAACGTCCTGACTTTC.

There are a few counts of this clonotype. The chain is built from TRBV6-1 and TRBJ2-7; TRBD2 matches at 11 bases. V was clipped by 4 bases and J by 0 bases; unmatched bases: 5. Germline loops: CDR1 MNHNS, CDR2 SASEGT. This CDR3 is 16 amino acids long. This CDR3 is CASSGSSGGSSYEQYF. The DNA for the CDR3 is TGTGCCAGCAGTGGATCTAGCGGGGGGAGCTCCTACGAGCAGTACTTC.

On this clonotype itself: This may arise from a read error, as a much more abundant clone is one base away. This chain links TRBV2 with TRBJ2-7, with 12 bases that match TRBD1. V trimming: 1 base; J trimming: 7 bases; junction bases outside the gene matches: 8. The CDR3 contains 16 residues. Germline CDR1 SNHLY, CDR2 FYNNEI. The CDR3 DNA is TGTGCCAGCAGTGAAGGTGCCGGGACAGGGGGCTATGAGCAGTACTTC. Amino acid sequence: CASSEGAGTGGYEQYF.

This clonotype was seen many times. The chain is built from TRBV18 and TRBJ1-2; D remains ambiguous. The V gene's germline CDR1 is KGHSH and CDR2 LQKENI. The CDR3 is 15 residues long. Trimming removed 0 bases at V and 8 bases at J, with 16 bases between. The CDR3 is CASSPPVTYLQGYTF. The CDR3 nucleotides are TGTGCCAGCTCACCACCGGTTACTTATCTCCAGGGCTACACCTTC.

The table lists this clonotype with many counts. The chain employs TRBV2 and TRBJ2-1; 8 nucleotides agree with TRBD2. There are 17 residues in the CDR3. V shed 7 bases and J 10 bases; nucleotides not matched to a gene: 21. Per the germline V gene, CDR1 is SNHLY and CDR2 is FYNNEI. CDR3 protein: CASTLSPGLGAQGEQFF. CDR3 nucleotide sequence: TGTGCCAGCACCTTATCCCCGGGACTAGGGGCTCAGGGGGAGCAGTTCTTC.

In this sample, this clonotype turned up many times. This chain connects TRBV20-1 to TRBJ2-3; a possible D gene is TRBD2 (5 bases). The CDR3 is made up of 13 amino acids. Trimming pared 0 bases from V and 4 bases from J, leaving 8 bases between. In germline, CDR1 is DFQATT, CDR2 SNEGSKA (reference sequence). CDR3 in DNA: TGCAGTGCTAGAGATAGGAGGCCAGATACGCAGTATTTT. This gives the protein CSARDRRPDTQYF.

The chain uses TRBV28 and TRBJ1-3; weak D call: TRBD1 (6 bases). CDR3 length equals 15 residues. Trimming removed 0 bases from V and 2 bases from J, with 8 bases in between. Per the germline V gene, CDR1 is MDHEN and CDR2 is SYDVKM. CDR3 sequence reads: CASSLWSGAGNTIYF. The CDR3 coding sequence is TGTGCCAGCAGTTTATGGTCAGGGGCTGGAAACACCATATATTTT.

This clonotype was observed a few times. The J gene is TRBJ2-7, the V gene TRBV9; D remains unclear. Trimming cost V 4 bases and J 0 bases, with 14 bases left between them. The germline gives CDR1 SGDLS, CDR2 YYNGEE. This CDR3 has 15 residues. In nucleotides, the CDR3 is TGTGCCAGCAGCTTTACCCAATCTAGCTCCTACGAGCAGTACTTC. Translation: CASSFTQSSSYEQYF.

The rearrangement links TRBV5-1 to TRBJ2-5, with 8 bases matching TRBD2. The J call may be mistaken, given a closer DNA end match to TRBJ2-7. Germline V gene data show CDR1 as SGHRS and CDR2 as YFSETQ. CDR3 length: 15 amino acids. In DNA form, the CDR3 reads TGCGCCAGCAGCTCCTCCGGGACTAGCTCCTACGAGCAGTACTTC. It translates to CASSSSGTSSYEQYF.

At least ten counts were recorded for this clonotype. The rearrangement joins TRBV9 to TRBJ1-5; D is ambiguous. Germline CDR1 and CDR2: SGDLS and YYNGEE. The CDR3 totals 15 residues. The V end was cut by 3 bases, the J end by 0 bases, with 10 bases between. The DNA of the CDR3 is TGTGCCAGCAGCGCCACACAGAATAGCAATCAGCCCCAGCATTTT. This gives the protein CASSATQNSNQPQHF. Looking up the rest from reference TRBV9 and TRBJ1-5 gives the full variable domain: DSGVTQTPKHLITATGQRVTLRCSPRSGDLSVYWYQQSLDQGLQFLIQYYNGEERAKGNILERFSAQQFPDLHSELNLSSLELGDSALYFCASSATQNSNQPQHFGDGTRLSIL.

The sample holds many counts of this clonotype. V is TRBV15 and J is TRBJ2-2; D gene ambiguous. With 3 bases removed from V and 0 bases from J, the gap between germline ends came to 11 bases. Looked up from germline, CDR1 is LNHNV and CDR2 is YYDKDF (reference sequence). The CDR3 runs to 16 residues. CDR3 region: CATSRAAATNTGELFF. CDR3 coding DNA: TGTGCCACCAGCAGGGCTGCTGCAACGAACACCGGGGAGCTGTTTTTT.

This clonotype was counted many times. The CDR3 nucleotides read TGTGCCAGCAGCGCCGAGAGGGGGTACTCTGGAAACACCATATATTTT. Its translation: CASSAERGYSGNTIYF. The V and J genes are TRBV9 and TRBJ1-3; a weak D match, TRBD1 (6 bases). Germline CDR1 and CDR2: SGDLS and YYNGEE. The CDR3 length is 16 residues. V lost 3 bases to trimming and J lost 0 bases, with 13 bases between them.

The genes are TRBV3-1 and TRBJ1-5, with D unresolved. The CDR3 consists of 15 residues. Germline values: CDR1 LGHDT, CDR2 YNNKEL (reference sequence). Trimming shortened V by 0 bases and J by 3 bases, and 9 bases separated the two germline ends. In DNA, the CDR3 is TGTGCCAGCAGCCAAGATCTCCGGAACAATCAGCCCCAGCATTTT. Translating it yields CASSQDLRNNQPQHF. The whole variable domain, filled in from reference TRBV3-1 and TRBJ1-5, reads DTAVSQTPKYLVTQMGNDKSIKCEQNLGHDTMYWYKQDSKKFLKIMFSYNNKELIINETVPNRFSPKSPDKAHLNLHINSLELGDSAVYFCASSQDLRNNQPQHFGDGTRLSIL.

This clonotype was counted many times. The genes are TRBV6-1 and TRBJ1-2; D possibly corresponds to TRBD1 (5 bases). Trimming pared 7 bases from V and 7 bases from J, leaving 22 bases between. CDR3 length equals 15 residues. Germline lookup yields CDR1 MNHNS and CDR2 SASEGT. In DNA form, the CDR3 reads TGTGCCAGCACCCCTTTAAGTGGGGGGGGAGGTGGCTACACCTTC. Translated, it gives CASTPLSGGGGGYTF.

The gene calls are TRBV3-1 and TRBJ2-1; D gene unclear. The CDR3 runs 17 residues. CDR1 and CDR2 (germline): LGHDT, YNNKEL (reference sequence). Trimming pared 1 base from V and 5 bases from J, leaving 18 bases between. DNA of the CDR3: TGTGCCAGCAGCCAAGGGGCTTTCGGGTGGGGAAACAATGAGCAGTTCTTC. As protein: CASSQGAFGWGNNEQFF.

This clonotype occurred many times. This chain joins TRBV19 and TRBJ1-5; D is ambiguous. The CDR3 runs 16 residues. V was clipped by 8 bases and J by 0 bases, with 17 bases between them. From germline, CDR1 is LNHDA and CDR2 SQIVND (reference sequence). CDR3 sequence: CASEDSFAYSNQPQHF. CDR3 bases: TGTGCCAGTGAAGACTCGTTCGCTTATAGCAATCAGCCCCAGCATTTT.